This entry lists 15 T cell receptor beta chains sequenced from one sample in a study of T cell repertoires in cytomegalovirus infection. These TCRs' antigens remain unknown. A single record per CDR3 protein comes from TCRdb applying MiXCR to the reads. The sample contains 680,000 or so distinct CDR3 sequences, 33% of which appear only once. Sequencing was performed on cultured PBMCs, taken from culture after CMV antigen stimulation. The receptors here all came from a human donor in good health (CMV status not recorded). Some clones in this sample may be carry-over from other donors' samples.

This sequence joins TRBV7-2 and TRBJ1-2, with unresolved D. The CDR3 extends over 14 amino acids. CDR1 SGHTA and CDR2 FQGNSA come from the germline V gene. The V and J ends lost 5 bases and 3 bases respectively, with 13 bases between them. The CDR3 loop is CASSPGPGYYGYTF. The DNA of the CDR3 is TGTGCCAGCAGCCCGGGCCCGGGCTACTATGGCTACACCTTC.

This clonotype was counted between two and nine times. The chain employs TRBV4-3 and TRBJ1-5; 8 bases match TRBD1. Germline assignment: CDR1 LGHNA and CDR2 YSLEER. The trim removed 0 bases at V and 7 bases at J, leaving 5 bases unmatched. The length of the CDR3 is 15 residues. CDR3 in amino acids: CASSQDRTGNQPQHF. The CDR3 DNA is TGCGCCAGCAGCCAAGATCGGACAGGGAACCAGCCCCAGCATTTT.

This clonotype has only a few counts. V usage is TRBV6-2 or TRBV6-3 and J usage is TRBJ2-7, with a tentative D call TRBD2 (6 bases). This CDR3 region has 11 residues. Germline-derived CDR1 and CDR2 are MNHEY and SVGEGT. V gave up 7 bases and J gave up 7 bases, with 11 bases separating them. Here the CDR3 DNA reads TGTGCCAGCACGCGGGAACAGGAGCAGTACTTC. The encoded protein is CASTREQEQYF.

The J gene is TRBJ2-5, the V gene TRBV20-1, with D unclear. CDR1 and CDR2 (germline): DFQATT, SNEGSKA (reference sequence). V lost 4 bases and J lost 4, with 1 base in between. CDR3 length equals 9 residues. DNA of the CDR3: TGCAGTGCTACAGAGACCCAGTACTTC. Its protein is CSATETQYF.

This clonotype was counted only a few times. The V and J genes are TRBV5-1 and TRBJ1-1, with D possibly TRBD1 on 6 matching bases. Trimming removed 3 bases from V and 5 bases from J, with 17 bases in between. Germline V gene lookup returns CDR1 SGHRS and CDR2 YFSETQ. This CDR3 has 15 amino acids. The CDR3 DNA sequence: TGCGCCAGCAGCTCAACGGGGGCCCTAGGGACTGAAGCTTTCTTT. Translated, it gives CASSSTGALGTEAFF.

This clonotype was seen more than once but under ten times. The chain is built from TRBV11-2 and TRBJ2-3; maybe TRBD2 (7 bases). The V end lost 5 bases, the J end lost 4 bases, and 19 bases lay between the germline ends. The CDR3 runs to 16 residues. The germline V gene encodes CDR1 SGHAT and CDR2 FQNNGV. DNA of the CDR3: TGTGCCAGCAGCCCATTATGGGGGGGGCGGGCAGATACGCAGTATTTT. This gives the protein CASSPLWGGRADTQYF.

The chain is built from TRBV5-4 and TRBJ2-2; 12 nucleotides align to TRBD2. The V and J ends lost 6 bases and 5 bases, in that order; junction bases with no gene match: 14. Per germline, CDR1 SGHNT and CDR2 YYREEE (reference sequence). This CDR3 is built from 18 residues. CDR3 region: CASIHQRASGGATGELFF. The CDR3 coding sequence is TGTGCCAGCATCCACCAGAGGGCTAGCGGGGGGGCAACCGGGGAGCTGTTTTTT. Combining the CDR3 with reference TRBV5-4 and TRBJ2-2 gives the whole variable domain ETGVTQSPTHLIKTRGQQVTLRCSSQSGHNTVSWYQQALGQGPQFIFQYYREEENGRGNFPPRFSGLQFPNYSSELNVNALELDDSALYLCASIHQRASGGATGELFFGEGSRLTVL.

The J gene is TRBJ2-1, the V gene TRBV28; D is unresolved. Trimming cost V 5 bases and J 2 bases, with 13 bases left between them. This CDR3 is built from 15 residues. Germline V gives CDR1 MDHEN, CDR2 SYDVKM. The DNA for the CDR3 is TGTGCCAGCAGTCCAGGCCAGCGAGCCTACAATGAGCAGTTCTTC. It translates to CASSPGQRAYNEQFF.

The gene calls are TRBV7-2 and TRBJ2-5; tentative D call: TRBD1 (5 bases). Trimming took 4 bases from V and 3 from J, leaving 12 bases between them. Germline V gives CDR1 SGHTA, CDR2 FQGNSA. This CDR3 spans 14 amino acids. CDR3 bases: TGTGCCAGCAGCTCCAGCAGGGTCGAAGAGACCCAGTACTTC. Its translation: CASSSSRVEETQYF.

This clonotype came up once. V and J are TRBV28 and TRBJ2-5; D might be TRBD1 (5 bases). Germline CDR1 and CDR2: MDHEN and SYDVKM. CDR3 size: 14 residues. Trimming left V 4 bases short and J 5 bases short, with 14 bases between. The CDR3 nucleotides are TGTGCCAGCAGTTCGGAAGGGGTCCGGGAGACCCAGTACTTC. Translated: CASSSEGVRETQYF.

This clonotype turned up a few times. The chain uses TRBV28 and TRBJ2-1, with TRBD2 identical over 7 bases. Germline trimming cut 4 bases from V and 7 bases from J; bases unmatched to any gene: 28. The CDR3 is 21 amino acids. The germline V gene encodes CDR1 MDHEN and CDR2 SYDVKM. The CDR3 region has the DNA TGTGCCAGCAGTTCCCCCAAACGGTTTTCCTCGGTGGTTAGCGGGCGAAATGAGCAGTTCTTC. It encodes CASSSPKRFSSVVSGRNEQFF.

This clonotype was counted a few times. The V gene is TRBV4-1, the J gene TRBJ1-1; no firm D call. This CDR3 contains 15 residues. Trimming removed 0 bases at V and 4 bases at J, with 12 bases between. In germline, CDR1 is MGHRA, CDR2 YSYEKL. The CDR3 region has the DNA TGCGCCAGCAGCCAAGAACCTGGGCGGGCCACTGAAGCTTTCTTT. Residues: CASSQEPGRATEAFF.

This sequence joins TRBV4-3 and TRBJ2-1, with D unclear. The germline V and J ends were trimmed by 1 base and 8 bases, with 18 bases remaining between them. The CDR3 is made up of 16 amino acids. Germline V CDR1 and CDR2: LGHNA, YSLEER. The CDR3 reads CASSQGSSGGWDEQFF. Written as DNA, the CDR3 is TGCGCCAGCAGCCAAGGGTCTTCGGGTGGTTGGGATGAGCAGTTCTTC.

This sequence joins TRBV19 and TRBJ2-5; 7 bases agree with TRBD2. The CDR3 is made up of 15 amino acids. The V gene end was trimmed by 6 bases and the J gene end by 5 bases; junction bases not matched to a gene: 12. The germline V gene encodes CDR1 LNHDA and CDR2 SQIVND (reference sequence). As DNA, the CDR3 is TGTGCCAGTAGCTCGCCGGGGGGATTAACGGAGACCCAGTACTTC. Its protein is CASSSPGGLTETQYF.

In this sample, this clonotype turned up many times. The chain joins TRBV7-2 to TRBJ2-3; 12 nucleotides match TRBD2. CDR1 SGHTA and CDR2 FQGNSA come from the germline V gene. Losses at the gene ends were 4 bases for V and 6 bases for J; bases not matched to a gene: 2. The CDR3 totals 14 residues. Here the CDR3 DNA reads TGTGCCAGCAGCTACGGACTAGCGGGGGATACGCAGTATTTT. Translating gives CASSYGLAGDTQYF.